Below are 4 T cell receptor beta chains sequenced from a single sample in a study of blood T cell repertoires in COVID-19. TCRdb's copy holds only in-frame clones and misses some; the assay was immunoSEQ multiplex PCR. The data show more than 450,000 clones, approximately 90% seen once. The specimen was PBMCs or T cells enriched from blood (not recorded which). Receptors originate from a woman in her late teens or twenties who had recovered from COVID-19.

The chain carries TRBV5-1 and TRBJ2-1; 15 bases map to TRBD2. Germline assignment: CDR1 SGHRS and CDR2 YFSETQ. The V gene end was trimmed by 6 bases and the J gene end by 8 bases; junction bases not matched to a gene: 9. CDR3 size: 16 residues. Written as DNA, the CDR3 is TGCGCCAGCACCCCGCGGACTAGCGGGGGGGGCGATGAGCAGTTCTTC. This gives the protein CASTPRTSGGGDEQFF. The full variable domain, its missing parts supplied by reference TRBV5-1 and TRBJ2-1, is KAGVTQTPRYLIKTRGQQVTLSCSPISGHRSVSWYQQTPGQGLQFLFEYFSETQRNKGNFPGRFSGRQFSNSRSEMNVSTLELGDSALYLCASTPRTSGGGDEQFFGPGTRLTVL.

J is TRBJ1-2 and V is TRBV21-1; TRBD1, the table's D call, lacks a check against the DNA. TRBV21-1 is a known pseudogene. The CDR3 is 18 amino acids. The CDR3 DNA sequence: TGTGCCAGCAGCAGCTCCCTAATCCCGGGACAGGGAGACGGTGGCTACACCTTC. Translating gives CASSSSLIPGQGDGGYTF.

This clone was observed a few times. V and J are TRBV4-1 and TRBJ1-2; TRBD1 aligns across 7 bases. Per germline, CDR1 MGHRA and CDR2 YSYEKL. The ends lost 0 bases at V and 5 bases at J; junction bases unmatched: 12. There are 17 residues in the CDR3. The CDR3 spells CASSQEYFGETGYGYTF. CDR3 DNA: TGCGCCAGCAGCCAAGAATATTTTGGCGAGACAGGGTATGGCTACACCTTC.

The genes are TRBV5-1 and TRBJ2-2; 9 bases match TRBD1. This CDR3 comprises 15 residues. V shed 7 bases, J shed 5 bases, and the junction held 9 bases outside the gene matches. CDR1 is SGHRS, CDR2 YFSETQ, per germline. CDR3 DNA: TGCGCCAGCGCCTATGGGACAGGGACGACCGGGGAGCTGTTTTTT. Its translation is CASAYGTGTTGELFF.